This TCR beta chain was captured in a study of molecular identifiers for immune sequencing clone quantification. Study-level information: In replicates, RNA from roughly 21,000 or 96,000 naive CD8 cells was split five ways, four sequenced.

One entry per CDR3 protein results from TCRdb running MiXCR on the PCR reads. The sample yields about 320,000 distinct CDR3 sequences, 20% to 25% seen once. Details on this clonotype: Antigen specificity is unknown.

Study-wide results and caveats: Barcode-sharing identical TCR molecules could underestimate highly expanded clone sizes. Researchers reportedly could pick up spiked Jurkat TCR RNA from one cell mixed into more than 800,000 naive cells.

Naive CD8 T cells were picked out by sorting for CD8+CD4-CCR7+CD45RA+. Per the germline V gene, CDR1 is LGHNA and CDR2 is YSLEER. The V gene end was trimmed by 3 bases and the J gene end by 4 bases; junction bases not matched to a gene: 7. The CDR3 extends over 17 amino acids. This receptor was taken from a human donor in good health. Some libraries in this study had Jurkat cell RNA spiked in. Sample: naive CD8+ T cells from blood, with Jurkat cell RNA spiked in. This sample's subset: FACS-sorted CD8+CD4-CCR7+CD45RA+ naive T cells. The chain links TRBV4-3 to TRBJ2-1; 12 bases map to TRBD2. CDR3 sequence (DNA): TGCGCCAGCAGCCAGACTAGCGGGGGACTTCCGTACAATGAGCAGTTCTTC. Translating it yields CASSQTSGGLPYNEQFF.